The subject of this entry is one T cell receptor beta chain. This clonotype was detected many times. No cognate antigen has been identified for it. It has no much larger one-base neighbor in the sample; base qualities were not kept. The data were obtained in a study of T-cell reconstitution after alpha-beta-depleted transplantation in children (dated by TCRdb to about 2016). With respect to the entire study: The study quantitatively tracked T-cell immune reconstitution after TCRalphabeta/CD19-depleted allogeneic hematopoietic cell transplantation in children using TCR repertoire profiling.

V gives up 6 bases and J gives up 3 bases, and the segment between their germline ends measures 5 bases. The CDR3 has 12 amino acids, counting the end cysteine and phenylalanine. Only the CDR3 region is kept as DNA, spanning 36 bases read in frame from base 1. The library came from PCR. Sequencing used an Illumina HiSeq 2500. To normalize quantification of the TCRbeta repertoire, the TCR libraries were built with molecular barcoding that relied on unique molecular identifiers. Using fastp trimming at Q25 and MiXCR clonotype assembly, TCRdb reanalyzed the public sequencing data and kept in-frame beta chains. When rows share a CDR3 protein, they turn into one entry using the most common DNA and genes. This sample gives fewer than 95,000 distinct CDR3 sequences in total; approximately 12% of them show up just once. Of the sample, over 11% is held by the ten largest clones.

The clonotype was recovered from a human donor who donated a stem cell graft to a child with inherited bone marrow failure. Sequencing used PBMCs from the stem cell graft donor, obtained from the stem cell graft. Here the chain combines TRBV12-3 or TRBV12-4 and TRBJ2-2, with the D gene not confidently named. The CDR3 corresponds to CASSHDTGELFF. DNA sequence: TGTGCCAGCAGCCATGACACCGGGGAGCTGTTTTTT.